These 14 T cell receptor beta chains share one sample of origin, sequenced in a study of OX40 agonist ivuxolimab in advanced cancers. Measured with immunoSEQ multiplex PCR; TCRdb has only the in-frame clones, and not every one. Counted here are 91,000 or so clones, approximately 90% occurring once; the ten biggest clones make up about 2%. The specimen was CD4+ or CD8+ T cells sorted from blood, collected in a trial of the OX40 agonist ivuxolimab. The source is an adult with an advanced solid tumor such as melanoma, head and neck, liver or kidney cancer.

This chain links TRBV19 with TRBJ1-2; 8 bases align to TRBD1. This CDR3 is built from 16 residues. The germline CDR1 and CDR2 sequences are LNHDA and SQIVND (reference sequence). The ends lost 8 bases at V and 4 bases at J; junction bases unmatched: 15. CDR3 coding DNA: TGTGCCAGTTCCCCCTCAGACAGGGGTCCCTCCTATGGCTACACCTTC. Its translation: CASSPSDRGPSYGYTF. The variable domain in full, completed from reference TRBV19 and TRBJ1-2, reads DGGITQSPKYLFRKEGQNVTLSCEQNLNHDAMYWYRQDPGQGLRLIYYSQIVNDFQKGDIAEGYSVSREKKESFPLTVTSAQKNPTAFYLCASSPSDRGPSYGYTFGSGTRLTVV.

The V and J genes are TRBV5-1 and TRBJ2-1; 11 nucleotides agree with TRBD2. This CDR3 is built from 15 residues. V lost 6 bases to trimming and J lost 3 bases; unmatched junction nucleotides: 5. Germline values: CDR1 SGHRS, CDR2 YFSETQ. In DNA, the CDR3 is TGCGCCAGCACTTCGGGACTAGCGGACTACAATGAGCAGTTCTTC. Protein sequence: CASTSGLADYNEQFF.

This clone was found once. V and J are TRBV5-6 and TRBJ1-2; no clear D gene. Germline CDR1 is SGHDT and CDR2 is YYEEEE. Trimming pared 0 bases from V and 3 bases from J, leaving 12 bases between. This CDR3 region has 15 residues. The CDR3 nucleotides read TGTGCCAGCAGCTTGGGGGCAGGAGCCTACTATGGCTACACCTTC. Protein: CASSLGAGAYYGYTF.

To note about this clone: An end of the junction differs from the germline gene, which may be a read error. The rearrangement uses TRBV7-7 and TRBJ2-3; D may be TRBD2 (5 bases). This CDR3 region has 13 residues. Per germline, CDR1 SSHAT and CDR2 FNYEAQ (reference sequence). CDR3 in amino acids: CASSSNEGDTQYF. The CDR3, as DNA: TGTGCTAGCAGCTCAAACGAGGGAGATACGCAGTATTTT.

The genes are TRBV2 and TRBJ2-7, with D possibly being TRBD1 or TRBD2 (5 bases each). CDR1 and CDR2 (germline): SNHLY, FYNNEI. The CDR3 is 12 amino acids. Trimming cost V 8 bases and J 3 bases, with 11 bases left between them. The CDR3 region is CASEGSDYEQYF. CDR3 in DNA: TGTGCCAGCGAGGGGAGCGACTACGAGCAGTACTTC.

DNA of the CDR3: TGTGCCAGCTCACCACCGGGCGGGGCTTCTTCTGGAAACACCATATATTTT. Its translation is CASSPPGGASSGNTIYF. The rearrangement links TRBV18 to TRBJ1-3, with D maybe TRBD1 (5 bases). Trimming pared 0 bases from V and 1 base from J, leaving 13 bases between. The CDR3 contains 17 residues. Germline V CDR1 and CDR2: KGHSH, LQKENI.

The J gene is TRBJ2-3, the V gene TRBV29-1; the match to TRBD1 covers 7 bases. V dropped 7 bases and J dropped 3; count of bases not matched to a gene: 4. In germline, CDR1 is SQVTM, CDR2 ANQGSEA. The CDR3 runs to 12 residues. CDR3 coding DNA: TGCAGCGGTACAGGGGATACAGATACGCAGTATTTT. Protein sequence: CSGTGDTDTQYF.

V and J are TRBV5-3 and TRBJ2-6, with D perhaps TRBD1 or TRBD2 (5 bases each). TRBV5-3 is an ORF, with its function uncertain. This CDR3 has 17 amino acids. V gave up 4 bases and J gave up 1 base, with 15 bases separating them. CDR3 protein: CARSPEGSGSGANVLTF. The CDR3 DNA follows: TGTGCCAGAAGCCCCGAGGGGTCAGGGTCTGGGGCCAACGTCCTGACTTTC.

The rearrangement links TRBV6-5 to TRBJ1-1; maybe TRBD1 (6 bases). Germline V gene sequence: CDR1 MNHEY, CDR2 SVGAGI. This CDR3 contains 15 residues. V was cut by 6 bases and J by 0 bases, with 14 bases left in between. For the CDR3, the DNA is TGTGCCAGCAGCAAAAAAGGACAGTTGAACACTGAAGCTTTCTTT. Protein product: CASSKKGQLNTEAFF.

This sequence joins TRBV1 and TRBJ1-1; TRBD1, the D gene given by the table, was not confirmed from the DNA. TRBV1 is tagged as a pseudogene. The CDR3 runs to 13 residues. DNA of the CDR3: TGCACCAGCAGCCACAGGGGGCGGACTGAAGCTTTCTTT. Encoded protein: CTSSHRGRTEAFF.

The chain is built from TRBV14 and TRBJ2-3; tentative D call: TRBD1 (6 bases). Germline CDR1 is SGHDN and CDR2 is FVKESK. This CDR3 comprises 17 residues. Trimming took off 0 bases at V and 2 bases at J, with 15 bases between the two ends. Here the CDR3 reads CASSQDLGGSLTDTQYF. CDR3 DNA sequence: TGTGCCAGCAGCCAAGATCTAGGGGGAAGTCTCACAGATACGCAGTATTTT.

This chain's CDR3 is CASSRDGRDEQFF. CDR3 in DNA: TGCGCCAGCAGCCGGGATGGGAGGGATGAGCAGTTCTTC. V gene TRBV4-1 combines with J gene TRBJ2-1; 7 nucleotides agree with TRBD2. CDR1 and CDR2 (germline): MGHRA, YSYEKL. V gave up 4 bases and J gave up 8 bases; unmatched junction bases: 5. This CDR3 spans 13 amino acids.

This chain connects TRBV5-1 to TRBJ2-1, with no clear D. The V and J ends lost 0 bases and 2 bases respectively, with 12 bases between them. The CDR3 runs 16 residues. Germline V gives CDR1 SGHRS, CDR2 YFSETQ. In DNA form, the CDR3 reads TGCGCCAGCAGCTTGGAAGGCGGATTGACCTACAATGAGCAGTTCTTC. The encoded protein is CASSLEGGLTYNEQFF. The complete variable domain, with remaining parts taken from reference TRBV5-1 and TRBJ2-1, reads KAGVTQTPRYLIKTRGQQVTLSCSPISGHRSVSWYQQTPGQGLQFLFEYFSETQRNKGNFPGRFSGRQFSNSRSEMNVSTLELGDSALYLCASSLEGGLTYNEQFFGPGTRLTVL.

This clone showed up just once. This chain connects TRBV5-6 to TRBJ2-2; D is unclear. Germline V CDR1 and CDR2: SGHDT, YYEEEE. The CDR3 contains 16 residues. Deletions cut 0 bases from V and 4 bases from J, with 13 bases between. The CDR3 reads CASSLEVQQPTGELFF. Written as DNA, the CDR3 is TGTGCCAGCAGCTTGGAGGTACAGCAGCCCACCGGGGAGCTGTTTTTT.